The T cell receptor beta chain described here comes from a study of blood T cell repertoires in COVID-19. Profiling relied on immunoSEQ multiplex PCR, and the TCRdb table lists in-frame clones only, not all of them. The data contain around 50,000 clones, around 78% of them seen just once; the ten biggest clones take up approximately 5.3%. The V gene lost 0 bases and the J gene lost 1 base, with 3 bases spanning the gap. Germline assignment: CDR1 MNHEY and CDR2 SVGAGI. This CDR3 contains 13 residues. The source of this sequence is a human donor in a cohort sampled during active COVID-19. This sequence joins TRBV6-5 and TRBJ1-1, with no clear D. The sample was peripheral blood. Here the CDR3 DNA reads TGTGCCAGCAGTTACTCCAAGAACACTGAAGCTTTCTTT. This gives the protein CASSYSKNTEAFF.